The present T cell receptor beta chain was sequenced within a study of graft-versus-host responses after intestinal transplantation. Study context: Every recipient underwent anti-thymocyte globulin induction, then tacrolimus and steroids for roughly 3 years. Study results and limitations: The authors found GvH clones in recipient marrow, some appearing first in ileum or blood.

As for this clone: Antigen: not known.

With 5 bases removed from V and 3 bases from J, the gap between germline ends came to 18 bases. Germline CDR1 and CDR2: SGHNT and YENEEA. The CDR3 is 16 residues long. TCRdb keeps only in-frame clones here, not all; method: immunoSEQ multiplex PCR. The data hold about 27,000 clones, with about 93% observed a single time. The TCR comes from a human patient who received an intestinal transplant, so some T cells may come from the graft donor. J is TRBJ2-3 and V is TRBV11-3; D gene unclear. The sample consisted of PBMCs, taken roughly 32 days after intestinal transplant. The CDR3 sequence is CASSHFAWFETDTQYF. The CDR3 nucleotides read TGTGCCAGCAGCCATTTCGCCTGGTTCGAGACAGATACGCAGTATTTT.